This T cell receptor (beta chain) was sequenced in a study of control samples from healthy donors and cancer patients. Germline trimming cut 7 bases from V and 2 bases from J; bases unmatched to any gene: 4. The CDR3 contains 14 residues. Germline CDR1 reads KGHDR; CDR2 reads SFDVKD. Repertoires were generated with immunoSEQ multiplex PCR, while TCRdb's copy carries only in-frame clones and drops some. The sample has roughly 130,000 clones; about 93% are singletons. The J gene is TRBJ2-1, the V gene TRBV24-1, with 7 bases matching TRBD2. The sequenced sample was PBMCs. The TCR was taken from a man aged 50 or older with head and neck cancer. The CDR3: CATRASGPYNEQFF. CDR3 coding DNA: TGTGCCACCAGGGCTAGCGGACCCTACAATGAGCAGTTCTTC.